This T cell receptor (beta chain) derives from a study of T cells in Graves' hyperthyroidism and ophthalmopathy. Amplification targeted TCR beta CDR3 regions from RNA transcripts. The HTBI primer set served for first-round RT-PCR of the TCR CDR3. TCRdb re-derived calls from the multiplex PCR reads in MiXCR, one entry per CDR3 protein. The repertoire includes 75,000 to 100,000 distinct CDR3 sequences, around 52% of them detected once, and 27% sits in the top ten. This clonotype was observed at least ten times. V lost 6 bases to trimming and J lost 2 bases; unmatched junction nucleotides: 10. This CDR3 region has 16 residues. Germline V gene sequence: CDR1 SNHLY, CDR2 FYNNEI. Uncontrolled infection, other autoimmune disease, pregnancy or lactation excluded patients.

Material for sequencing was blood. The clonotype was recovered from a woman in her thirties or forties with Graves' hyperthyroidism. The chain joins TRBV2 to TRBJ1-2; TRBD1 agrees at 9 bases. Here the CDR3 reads CASRGQGRDYNYGYTF. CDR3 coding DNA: TGTGCCAGCAGGGGACAGGGCCGTGATTACAACTATGGCTACACCTTC.